Listed below are T cell receptor beta chains from one sample, sequenced in a study of cytomegalovirus exposure and HLA in healthy donors. This table comes from immunoSEQ multiplex PCR, and its TCRdb copy is limited to in-frame clones, with some not included. The sample holds around 180,000 clones, about 80% seen once. Sequencing was carried out using PBMCs. Receptor source: a man younger than 45 in good health and CMV-seropositive. The CDR3 runs from the conserved cysteine through the conserved F or W. D genes are given only for firm matches. Part of the rows lack a size; the others show once, few, many or a class for expanded clones.

J | V | D | size | DNA | CDR3
TRBJ1-1 | TRBV7-9 | TRBD1 | - | TGTTCCAGCAGCTCCACAACAGGGGCGGGGAACACTGAAGCTTTCTTT | CSSSSTTGAGNTEAFF
TRBJ2-3 | TRBV5-1 | - | - | TGCGCCAGCAGCTTGGGACCCTCGGGGGGCGGTGCAGATACGCAGTATTTT | CASSLGPSGGGADTQYF
TRBJ2-2 | TRBV4-1 | - | - | TGCGCCAGCAGCCTAACCGGGACACCGAACACCGGGGAGCTGTTTTTT | CASSLTGTPNTGELFF
TRBJ2-4 | TRBV7-9 | TRBD2 | - | TGTGCCAGCAGCTTGAGGAGCGGGGGGGGCCCGGCCAAAAACATTCAGTACTTC | CASSLRSGGGPAKNIQYF
TRBJ1-1 | TRBV11-3 | - | - | TGTGCCAGCAGCTTAGAGAGGGAGGGTGGCACTGAAGCTTTCTTT | CASSLEREGGTEAFF
TRBJ2-5 | TRBV7-9 | TRBD2 | - | TGTTCCAGCAGCTCTATAGGACTAGCGGTCCAAGAGACCCAGTACTTC | CSSSSIGLAVQETQYF
TRBJ1-3 | TRBV6-1 | - | few | TGTGCCAGCAGCCGCGAAGGAGACTCTGGAAACACCATATATTTT | CASSREGDSGNTIYF
TRBJ2-1 | TRBV11-3 | - | - | TGTGCCAGCAGCGGCGTGGGAAGGGGGGAGCAGTTCTTC | CASSGVGRGEQFF
TRBJ2-5 | TRBV5-1 | TRBD2 | - | TGCGCCAGCAGCTTGCTCGGGACTAGGATTCAAGAGACCCAGTACTTC | CASSLLGTRIQETQYF
TRBJ2-7 | TRBV9 | TRBD1 | few | TGTGCCAGCAGCTTAAGGGAGGGGACAGGGAAGGACGAGCAGTACTTC | CASSLREGTGKDEQYF
TRBJ1-2 | TRBV28 | - | - | TGTGCCAGCAGTGCCCCTCGCGGGGCCAACTATGGCTACACCTTC | CASSAPRGANYGYTF
TRBJ2-3 | TRBV7-2 | TRBD2 | - | TGTGCCAGCAGCCCTAGCGGGGGTAAAGCGGATACGCAGTATTTT | CASSPSGGKADTQYF
TRBJ1-5 | TRBV19 | - | - | TGTGCCAGTACGGGGGTTAGCAATCAGCCCCAGCATTTT | CASTGVSNQPQHF
TRBJ1-1 | TRBV6-5 | TRBD1 | - | TGTGCCAGCAGCTCCTCTTACAGGGGTAGCACTGAAGCTTTCTTT | CASSSSYRGSTEAFF
TRBJ1-3 | TRBV7-6 | TRBD1 | - | TGTGCCAGCAGCTTAGGGACAGGGGCCGCCGGGGCTGGAAACACCATATATTTT | CASSLGTGAAGAGNTIYF
TRBJ1-1 | TRBV27 | TRBD1 | - | TGTGCCAGCAGTTTAACCCCCGGACAGGGGGCTACTGAAGCTTTCTTT | CASSLTPGQGATEAFF
TRBJ2-3 | TRBV2 | TRBD2 | - | TGTGCCAGCAGTCGACTAGCGGGTCCCACAGATACGCAGTATTTT | CASSRLAGPTDTQYF
TRBJ1-1 | TRBV7-9 | - | - | TGTGCCAGCAGCTTAAATACACTGAACACTGAAGCTTTCTTT | CASSLNTLNTEAFF
TRBJ2-2 | TRBV27 | - | - | TGTGCCAGCAGTTTAGGGGGGACAGTTCACACCGGGGAGCTGTTTTTT | CASSLGGTVHTGELFF
TRBJ2-7 | TRBV7-9 | TRBD2 | - | TGTGCCAGCAGCCCGCGAGGCGGGGGGTCCTACGAGCAGTACTTC | CASSPRGGGSYEQYF
TRBJ2-2 | TRBV7-8 | TRBD2 | - | TGTGCCAGCAGATTCGGACTAGCGGGAGATGGCGGGGAGCTGTTTTTT | CASRFGLAGDGGELFF
TRBJ2-1 | TRBV27 | - | - | TGTGCCAGCAGTTTAGTTCGGCGGGCCTACAATGAGCAGTTCTTC | CASSLVRRAYNEQFF